Shown below are 5 T cell receptor beta chains from a single sample sequenced in a study of blood T cells in healthy people across ages. The authors ran a second PCR of roughly 6 to 12 cycles using a sample-barcoded 5' primer and a J-beta primer mix. TCRdb processed the 5' RACE reads anew with MiXCR; each CDR3 protein has one entry. The table lists over 1,500,000 distinct CDR3 sequences, around 42% of them singletons. Sample: blood. These receptors came from a human donor in good health.

The V call is TRBV28, the J call TRBJ1-2; D gene uncertain. V gave up 6 bases and J gave up 9 bases, with 20 bases separating them. This CDR3 has 14 amino acids. Germline CDR1 is MDHEN and CDR2 is SYDVKM. CDR3 loop: CASSPTGKGTSYTF. The CDR3 DNA reads TGTGCCAGCAGCCCCACTGGGAAGGGTACGAGCTACACCTTC.

A note on this clonotype: One end of the junction varies from germline; a read error may be responsible. This chain joins TRBV10-3 and TRBJ2-5; D perhaps matches TRBD2 (5 bases). The V gene's germline CDR1 is ENHRY and CDR2 SYGVKD. The CDR3 loop spans 12 amino acids. CDR3 nucleotide sequence: TGTACCATCAGTGAGGACTCGGAGACCCAGTACTTC. The encoded protein is CTISEDSETQYF.

This clonotype came up a few times. The J gene is TRBJ2-3, the V gene TRBV29-1; D gene ambiguous. The CDR3 runs to 13 residues. V lost 4 bases, J lost 4 bases, and 12 bases lay in between. Germline CDR1 reads SQVTM; CDR2 reads ANQGSEA. The DNA of the CDR3 is TGCAGCGTTGTAGGGCTCCCCCCAGATACGCAGTATTTT. Protein sequence: CSVVGLPPDTQYF.

The chain carries TRBV20-1 and TRBJ1-2, with D possibly being TRBD1 (5 bases). The ends were cut back, 5 bases at V and 5 bases at J, with 15 bases in the middle. There are 13 residues in the CDR3. Germline V gene lookup returns CDR1 DFQATT and CDR2 SNEGSKA (reference sequence). The CDR3 nucleotides read TGCAGTGCTTTGAAAGTGGGGACGTATGGCTACACCTTC. Protein: CSALKVGTYGYTF.

A word on this clonotype: At one end, the junction sequence differs from germline, possibly due to a read error. V and J are TRBV15 and TRBJ1-2; D may be TRBD1 (6 bases). In germline, CDR1 is LNHNV, CDR2 YYDKDF (reference sequence). The CDR3 totals 16 residues. The CDR3 DNA is TGTGCCTCCAGCAGAGATCATGGGGGGCAAGGCTATGGCTACACCTTC. Its translation is CASSRDHGGQGYGYTF.